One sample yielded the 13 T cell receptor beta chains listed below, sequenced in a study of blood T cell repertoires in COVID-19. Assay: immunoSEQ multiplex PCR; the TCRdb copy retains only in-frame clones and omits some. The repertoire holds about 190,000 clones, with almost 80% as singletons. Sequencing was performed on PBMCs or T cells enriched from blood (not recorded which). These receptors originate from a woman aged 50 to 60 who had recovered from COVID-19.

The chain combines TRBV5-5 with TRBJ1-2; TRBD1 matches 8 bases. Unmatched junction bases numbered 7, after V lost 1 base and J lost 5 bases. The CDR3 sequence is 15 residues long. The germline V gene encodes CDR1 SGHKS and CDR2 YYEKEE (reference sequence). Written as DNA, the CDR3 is TGTGCCAGCAGCTTGCAGGGGGCAGTAACTTATGGCTACACCTTC. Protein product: CASSLQGAVTYGYTF.

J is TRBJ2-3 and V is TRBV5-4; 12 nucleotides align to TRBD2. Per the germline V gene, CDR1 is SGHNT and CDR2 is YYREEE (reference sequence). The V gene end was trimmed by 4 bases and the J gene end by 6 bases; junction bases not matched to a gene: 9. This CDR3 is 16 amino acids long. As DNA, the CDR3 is TGTGCCAGCAGCCCTCCTAGCGGGGGGGCATTCGATACGCAGTATTTT. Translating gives CASSPPSGGAFDTQYF.

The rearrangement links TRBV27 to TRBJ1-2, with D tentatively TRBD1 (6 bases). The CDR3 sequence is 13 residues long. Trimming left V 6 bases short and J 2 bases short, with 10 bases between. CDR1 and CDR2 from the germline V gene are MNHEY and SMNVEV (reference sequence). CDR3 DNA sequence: TGTGCCAGCAGCCGAGACAGGAACTATGGCTACACCTTC. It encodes CASSRDRNYGYTF.

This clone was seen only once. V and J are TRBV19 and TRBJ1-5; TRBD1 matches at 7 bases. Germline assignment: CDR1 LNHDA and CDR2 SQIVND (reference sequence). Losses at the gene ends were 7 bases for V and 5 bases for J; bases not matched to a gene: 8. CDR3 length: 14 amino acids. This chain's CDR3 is CASTETGIYQPQHF. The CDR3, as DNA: TGTGCCAGTACCGAGACAGGGATTTATCAGCCCCAGCATTTT.

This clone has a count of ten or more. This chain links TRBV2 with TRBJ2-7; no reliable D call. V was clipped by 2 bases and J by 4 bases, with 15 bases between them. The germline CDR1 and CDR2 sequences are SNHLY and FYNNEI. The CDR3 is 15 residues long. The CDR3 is CASSERLSPRYEQYF. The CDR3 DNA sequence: TGTGCCAGCAGTGAACGCTTATCTCCCCGGTACGAGCAGTACTTC.

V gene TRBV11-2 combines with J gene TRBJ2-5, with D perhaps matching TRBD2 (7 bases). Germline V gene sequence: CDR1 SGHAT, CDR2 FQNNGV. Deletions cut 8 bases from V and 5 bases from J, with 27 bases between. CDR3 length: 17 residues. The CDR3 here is CASSVRSRGRRSETQYF. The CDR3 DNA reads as TGTGCCAGCTCTGTAAGGTCGCGGGGGCGACGTAGTGAGACCCAGTACTTC.

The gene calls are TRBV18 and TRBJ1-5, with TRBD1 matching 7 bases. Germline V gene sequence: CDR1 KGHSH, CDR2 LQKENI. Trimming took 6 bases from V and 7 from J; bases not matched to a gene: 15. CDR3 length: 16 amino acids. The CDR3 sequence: CASSLNRGVPGQPQHF. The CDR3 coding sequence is TGTGCCAGCTCTCTCAACAGGGGTGTCCCTGGGCAGCCCCAGCATTTT.

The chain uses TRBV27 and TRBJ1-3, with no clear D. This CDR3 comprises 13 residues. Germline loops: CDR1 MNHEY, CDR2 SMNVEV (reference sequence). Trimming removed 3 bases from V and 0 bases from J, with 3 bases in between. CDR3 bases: TGTGCCAGCAGTTTCAGCTCTGGAAACACCATATATTTT. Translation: CASSFSSGNTIYF.

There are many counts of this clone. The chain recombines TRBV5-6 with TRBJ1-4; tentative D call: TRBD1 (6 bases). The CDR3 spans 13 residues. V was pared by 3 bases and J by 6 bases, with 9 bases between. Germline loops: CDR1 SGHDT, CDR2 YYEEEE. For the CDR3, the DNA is TGTGCCAGCAGCTGGGCAGGGGATGAAAAACTGTTTTTT. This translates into CASSWAGDEKLFF.

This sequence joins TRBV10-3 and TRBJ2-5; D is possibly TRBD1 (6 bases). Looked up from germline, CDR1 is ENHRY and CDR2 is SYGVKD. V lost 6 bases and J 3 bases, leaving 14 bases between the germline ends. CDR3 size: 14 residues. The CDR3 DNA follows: TGTGCCATCAGCCCCGGGACAACAAAAGAGACCCAGTACTTC. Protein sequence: CAISPGTTKETQYF.

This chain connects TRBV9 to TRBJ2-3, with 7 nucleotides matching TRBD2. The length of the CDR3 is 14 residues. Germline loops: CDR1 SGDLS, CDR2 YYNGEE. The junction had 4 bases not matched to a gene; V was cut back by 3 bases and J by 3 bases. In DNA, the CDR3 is TGTGCCAGCAGCGCTCTGGGACTAACAGATACGCAGTATTTT. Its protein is CASSALGLTDTQYF.

DNA of the CDR3: TGTGCCTGGAGTGTTTTAGCCAATGAGCAGTTCTTC. Residues: CAWSVLANEQFF. The rearrangement links TRBV30 to TRBJ2-1; D not certain. V was cut by 0 bases and J by 6 bases, with 6 bases left in between. CDR3 length equals 12 residues. Germline values: CDR1 GTSNPN, CDR2 SVGIG (reference sequence).

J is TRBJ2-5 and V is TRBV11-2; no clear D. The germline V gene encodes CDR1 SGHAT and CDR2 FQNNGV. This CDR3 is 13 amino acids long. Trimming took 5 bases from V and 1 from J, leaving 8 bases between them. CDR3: CASSSGLQETQYF. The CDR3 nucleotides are TGTGCCAGCAGCAGTGGCCTCCAAGAGACCCAGTACTTC.